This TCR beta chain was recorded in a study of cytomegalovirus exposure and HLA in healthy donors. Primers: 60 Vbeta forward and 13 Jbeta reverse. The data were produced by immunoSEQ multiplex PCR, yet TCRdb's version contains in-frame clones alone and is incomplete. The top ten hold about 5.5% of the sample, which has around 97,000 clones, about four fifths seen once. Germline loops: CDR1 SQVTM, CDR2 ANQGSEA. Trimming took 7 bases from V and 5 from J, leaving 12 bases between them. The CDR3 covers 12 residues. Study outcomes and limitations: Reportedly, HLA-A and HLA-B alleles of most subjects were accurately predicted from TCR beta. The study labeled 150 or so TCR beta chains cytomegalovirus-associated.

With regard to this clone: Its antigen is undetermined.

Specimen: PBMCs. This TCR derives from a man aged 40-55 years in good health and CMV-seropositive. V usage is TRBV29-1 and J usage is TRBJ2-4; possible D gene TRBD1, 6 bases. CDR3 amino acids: CSGAWTENIQYF. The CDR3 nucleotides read TGCAGCGGTGCCTGGACAGAAAACATTCAGTACTTC.